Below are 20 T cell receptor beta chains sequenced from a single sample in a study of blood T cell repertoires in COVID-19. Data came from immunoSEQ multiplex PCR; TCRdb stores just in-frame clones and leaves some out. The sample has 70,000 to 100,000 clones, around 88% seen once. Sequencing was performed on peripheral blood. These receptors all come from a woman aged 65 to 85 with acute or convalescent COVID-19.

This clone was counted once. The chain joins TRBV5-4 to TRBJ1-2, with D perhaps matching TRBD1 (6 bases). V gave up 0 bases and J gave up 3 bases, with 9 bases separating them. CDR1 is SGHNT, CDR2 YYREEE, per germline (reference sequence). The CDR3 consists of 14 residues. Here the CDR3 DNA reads TGTGCCAGCAGCTTGGCCGCAGGGGACTATGGCTACACCTTC. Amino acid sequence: CASSLAAGDYGYTF.

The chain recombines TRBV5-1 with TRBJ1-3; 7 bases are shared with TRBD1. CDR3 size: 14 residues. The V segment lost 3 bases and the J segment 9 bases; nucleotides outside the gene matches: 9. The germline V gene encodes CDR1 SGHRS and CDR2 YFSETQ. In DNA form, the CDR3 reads TGCGCCAGCAGCTCACCCGACAGGGAGGTCACCATATATTTT. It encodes CASSSPDREVTIYF.

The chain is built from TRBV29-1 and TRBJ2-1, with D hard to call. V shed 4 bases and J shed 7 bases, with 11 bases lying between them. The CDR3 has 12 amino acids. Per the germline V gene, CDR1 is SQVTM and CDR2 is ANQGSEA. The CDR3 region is CSVGVQQNEQFF. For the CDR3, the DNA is TGCAGCGTTGGAGTGCAACAGAATGAGCAGTTCTTC.

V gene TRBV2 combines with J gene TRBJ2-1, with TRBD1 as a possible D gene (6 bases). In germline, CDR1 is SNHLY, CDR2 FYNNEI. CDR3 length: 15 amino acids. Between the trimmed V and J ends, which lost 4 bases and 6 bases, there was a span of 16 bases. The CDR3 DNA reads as TGTGCCAGCAGTGGGACGATAACAGGGTTCAATGAGCAGTTCTTC. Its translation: CASSGTITGFNEQFF.

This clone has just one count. The chain's CDR3 is CASSFLAPGTGELFF. The CDR3 DNA reads as TGTGCCAGCAGCTTCTTGGCTCCGGGCACCGGGGAGCTGTTTTTT. The rearrangement links TRBV7-9 to TRBJ2-2, with unresolved D. Per the germline V gene, CDR1 is SEHNR and CDR2 is FQNEAQ (reference sequence). Trimming removed 3 bases at V and 4 bases at J, with 12 bases between. The length of the CDR3 is 15 residues. Variable domain in full (rest from reference TRBV7-9 and TRBJ2-2): DTGVSQNPRHKITKRGQNVTFRCDPISEHNRLYWYRQTLGQGPEFLTYFQNEAQLEKSRLLSDRFSAERPKGSFSTLEIQRTEQGDSAMYLCASSFLAPGTGELFFGEGSRLTVL.

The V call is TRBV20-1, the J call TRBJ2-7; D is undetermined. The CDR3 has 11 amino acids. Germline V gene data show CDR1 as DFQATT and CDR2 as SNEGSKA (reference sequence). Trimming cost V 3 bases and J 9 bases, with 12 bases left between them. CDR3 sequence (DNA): TGCAGTGCTAGCTTCAAAACGGGGCAGTACTTC. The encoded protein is CSASFKTGQYF.

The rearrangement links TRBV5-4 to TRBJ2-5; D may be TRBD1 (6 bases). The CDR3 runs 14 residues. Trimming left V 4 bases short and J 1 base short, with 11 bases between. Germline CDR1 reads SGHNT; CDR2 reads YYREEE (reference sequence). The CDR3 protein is CASSQGQIQETQYF. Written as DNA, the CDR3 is TGTGCCAGCAGCCAAGGACAGATCCAAGAGACCCAGTACTTC.

The CDR3 region is CASSHRQGALEKLFF. For the CDR3, the DNA is TGTGCCAGCAGCCACCGACAGGGGGCGCTTGAAAAACTGTTTTTT. The chain has TRBV3-1 (or the pseudogene TRBV3-2) and TRBJ1-4; 10 bases map to TRBD1. The CDR3 loop spans 15 amino acids. Germline V gives CDR1 LGHDT, CDR2 YNNKEL (reference sequence). V shed 3 bases, J shed 7 bases, and the junction held 5 bases outside the gene matches.

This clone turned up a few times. CDR3 nucleotide sequence: TGTGCCAGCAGCCTGGGGACCCCGGGAGAAAAACTGTTTTTT. Residues: CASSLGTPGEKLFF. The gene calls are TRBV5-5 and TRBJ1-4; D is perhaps TRBD1 (5 bases). Germline V gives CDR1 SGHKS, CDR2 YYEKEE (reference sequence). The CDR3 runs to 14 residues. V was clipped by 4 bases and J by 8 bases, with 15 bases between them.

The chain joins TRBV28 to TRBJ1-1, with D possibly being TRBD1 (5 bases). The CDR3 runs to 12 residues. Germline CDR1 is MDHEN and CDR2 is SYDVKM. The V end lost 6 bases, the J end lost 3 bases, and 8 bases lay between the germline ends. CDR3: CASRARDTEAFF. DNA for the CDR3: TGTGCCAGCAGAGCCAGGGACACTGAAGCTTTCTTT.

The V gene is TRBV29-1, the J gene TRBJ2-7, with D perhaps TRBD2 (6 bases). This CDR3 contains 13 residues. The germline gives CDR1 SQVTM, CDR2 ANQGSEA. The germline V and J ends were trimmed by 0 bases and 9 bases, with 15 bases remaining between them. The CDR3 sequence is CSVEEGLGGMQYF. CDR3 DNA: TGCAGCGTTGAAGAGGGCCTGGGGGGTATGCAGTACTTC.

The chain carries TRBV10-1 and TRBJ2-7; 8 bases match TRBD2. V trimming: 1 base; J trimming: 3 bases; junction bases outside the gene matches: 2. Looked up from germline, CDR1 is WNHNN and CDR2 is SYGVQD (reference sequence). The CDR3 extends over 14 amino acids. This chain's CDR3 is CASSEFGGGYEQYF. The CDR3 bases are TGCGCCAGCAGTGAGTTCGGGGGGGGCTACGAGCAGTACTTC.

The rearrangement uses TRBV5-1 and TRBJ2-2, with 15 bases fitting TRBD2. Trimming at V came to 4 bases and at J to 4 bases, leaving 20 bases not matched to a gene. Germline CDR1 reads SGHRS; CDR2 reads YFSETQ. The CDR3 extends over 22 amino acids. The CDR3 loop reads CASSPEVPGLAGGADSTGELFF. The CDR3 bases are TGCGCCAGCAGCCCAGAAGTCCCGGGACTAGCGGGAGGCGCTGACTCCACCGGGGAGCTGTTTTTT.

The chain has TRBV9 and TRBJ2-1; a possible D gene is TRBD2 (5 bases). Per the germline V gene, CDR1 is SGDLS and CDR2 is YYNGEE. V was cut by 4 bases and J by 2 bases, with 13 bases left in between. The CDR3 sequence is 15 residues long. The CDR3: CASSFRGETYNEQFF. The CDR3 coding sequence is TGTGCCAGCAGCTTCCGGGGAGAGACCTACAATGAGCAGTTCTTC.

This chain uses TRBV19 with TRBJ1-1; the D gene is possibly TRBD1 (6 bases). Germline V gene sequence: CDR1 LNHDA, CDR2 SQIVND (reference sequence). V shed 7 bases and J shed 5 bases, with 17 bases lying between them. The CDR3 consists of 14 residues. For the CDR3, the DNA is TGTGCCAGTACCATGACAGGAGATGGAACTGAAGCTTTCTTT. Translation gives CASTMTGDGTEAFF.

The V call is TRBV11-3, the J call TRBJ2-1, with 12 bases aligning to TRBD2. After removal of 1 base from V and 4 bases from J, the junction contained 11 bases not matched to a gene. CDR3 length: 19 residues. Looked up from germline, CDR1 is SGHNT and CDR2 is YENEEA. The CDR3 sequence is CASSLGGTSGSAPYNEQFF. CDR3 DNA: TGTGCCAGCAGCTTAGGGGGGACTAGCGGGTCCGCTCCTTACAATGAGCAGTTCTTC.

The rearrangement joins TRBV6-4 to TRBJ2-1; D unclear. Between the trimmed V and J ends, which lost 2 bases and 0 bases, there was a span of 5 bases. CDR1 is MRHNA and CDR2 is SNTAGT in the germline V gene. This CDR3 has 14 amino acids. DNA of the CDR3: TGTGCCAGCAGTGACGGGCTCTCCTACAATGAGCAGTTCTTC. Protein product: CASSDGLSYNEQFF.

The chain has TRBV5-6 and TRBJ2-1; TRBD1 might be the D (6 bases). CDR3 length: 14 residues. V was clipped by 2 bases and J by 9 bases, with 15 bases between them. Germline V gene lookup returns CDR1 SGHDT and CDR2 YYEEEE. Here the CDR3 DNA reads TGTGCCAGCAGCTTAGGGACACGTACTGCTGAGCAGTTCTTC. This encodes CASSLGTRTAEQFF. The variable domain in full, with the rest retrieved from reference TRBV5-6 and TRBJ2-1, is DAGVTQSPTHLIKTRGQQVTLRCSPKSGHDTVSWYQQALGQGPQFIFQYYEEEERQRGNFPDRFSGHQFPNYSSELNVNALLLGDSALYLCASSLGTRTAEQFFGPGTRLTVL.

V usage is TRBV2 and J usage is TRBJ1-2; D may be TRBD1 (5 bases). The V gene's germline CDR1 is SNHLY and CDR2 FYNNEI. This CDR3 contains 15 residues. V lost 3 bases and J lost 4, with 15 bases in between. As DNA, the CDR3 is TGTGCCAGCAGTGATTCAGCAGGGAGGATCTATGGCTACACCTTC. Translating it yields CASSDSAGRIYGYTF.

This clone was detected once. CDR3 sequence (DNA): TGTGCCATCAGTGGTACTAGTATCAGCACAGATACGCAGTATTTT. It codes for CAISGTSISTDTQYF. The J gene is TRBJ2-3, the V gene TRBV10-3; D might be TRBD2 (5 bases). V was trimmed by 4 bases and J by 0 bases, leaving 11 bases between them. The CDR3 has 15 amino acids. Germline V gene lookup returns CDR1 ENHRY and CDR2 SYGVKD.